A single sample gave rise to the 24 T cell receptor beta chains below, sequenced in a study of blood T cell repertoires in COVID-19. Measured with immunoSEQ multiplex PCR; TCRdb has only the in-frame clones, and not every one. The sample contains under 300,000 clones, 86% of which appear only once. The sample was PBMCs or T cells enriched from blood (not recorded which). The receptor source for this set is a man aged 18-30 years who had recovered from COVID-19.

The chain links TRBV5-6 to TRBJ2-7, with unresolved D. Trimming left V 2 bases short and J 3 bases short, with 6 bases between. CDR3 size: 12 residues. Germline V gene lookup returns CDR1 SGHDT and CDR2 YYEEEE. In nucleotides, the CDR3 is TGTGCCAGCAGCTTTTCTGTCTACGAGCAGTACTTC. Translation gives CASSFSVYEQYF. Based on the CDR3 plus reference TRBV5-6 and TRBJ2-7, the full variable domain is DAGVTQSPTHLIKTRGQQVTLRCSPKSGHDTVSWYQQALGQGPQFIFQYYEEEERQRGNFPDRFSGHQFPNYSSELNVNALLLGDSALYLCASSFSVYEQYFGPGTRLTVT.

The chain joins TRBV7-9 to TRBJ2-7; the D gene is possibly TRBD1 (5 bases). V was shortened by 0 bases and J by 5 bases, with 5 bases between the two germline ends. This CDR3 has 12 residues. The germline V gene encodes CDR1 SEHNR and CDR2 FQNEAQ (reference sequence). The CDR3 DNA reads TGTGCCAGCAGCTTAGCAGGGGACGAGCAGTACTTC. The encoded protein is CASSLAGDEQYF.

For the CDR3, the DNA is TGTGCCAGCAGCCGACGATCGGGGGCTGAAGCTTTCTTT. It yields the protein CASSRRSGAEAFF. V and J are TRBV11-3 and TRBJ1-1, with D maybe TRBD1 (5 bases). Germline V lookup: CDR1 SGHNT, CDR2 YENEEA. CDR3 length: 13 amino acids. Trimming removed 5 bases at V and 6 bases at J, with 13 bases between.

The V gene is TRBV5-1, the J gene TRBJ2-1, with D tentatively TRBD2 (6 bases). Germline CDR1 reads SGHRS; CDR2 reads YFSETQ. Trimming took 3 bases from V and 4 from J, leaving 11 bases between them. The length of the CDR3 is 14 residues. The chain's CDR3 is CASSSLGSYNEQFF. The CDR3 region has the DNA TGCGCCAGCAGCTCCCTCGGGAGTTACAATGAGCAGTTCTTC.

The chain couples TRBV2 to TRBJ1-2; TRBD1 matches at 9 bases. J lost 4 bases, V lost 8 bases, and 20 bases had no gene match. Per the germline V gene, CDR1 is SNHLY and CDR2 is FYNNEI. This CDR3 spans 18 amino acids. CDR3 sequence (DNA): TGTGCCAGCTTTTTTGGAACAGGGGGCTCCCCGCCTTCCTATGGCTACACCTTC. This sequence encodes CASFFGTGGSPPSYGYTF.

The genes are TRBV6-5 and TRBJ2-1; D ambiguous. The CDR3 runs 12 residues. Germline V gives CDR1 MNHEY, CDR2 SVGAGI. With 6 bases removed from V and 4 bases from J, the gap between germline ends came to 7 bases. The CDR3 reads CASSLIYNEQFF. As DNA, the CDR3 is TGTGCCAGCAGCCTTATTTACAATGAGCAGTTCTTC.

This chain connects TRBV28 to TRBJ2-2, with TRBD1 matching over 8 bases. The J segment lost 1 base and the V segment lost 5 bases, leaving 3 bases of the junction unmatched. This CDR3 has 15 amino acids. Germline V lookup: CDR1 MDHEN, CDR2 SYDVKM. The CDR3 protein is CASSRTGRNTGELFF. For the CDR3, the DNA is TGTGCCAGCAGTCGGACAGGGAGGAACACCGGGGAGCTGTTTTTT.

This clone was picked up many times. This sequence joins TRBV27 and TRBJ2-1; the match to TRBD2 covers 9 bases. The V segment lost 6 bases and the J segment 10 bases; nucleotides outside the gene matches: 4. The CDR3 contains 12 residues. Germline V gene data show CDR1 as MNHEY and CDR2 as SMNVEV (reference sequence). As DNA, the CDR3 is TGTGCCAGCAGGGGAAGCGGGGGGGAGCAGTTCTTC. It specifies CASRGSGGEQFF.

The chain uses TRBV2 and TRBJ1-2; 9 bases are a match to TRBD1. CDR1 SNHLY and CDR2 FYNNEI come from the germline V gene. The CDR3 length is 15 residues. Losses at the gene ends were 4 bases for V and 5 bases for J; bases not matched to a gene: 8. CDR3 nucleotides: TGTGCCAGCAGTGCGGGACAGGGAAGGGGGTATGGCTACACCTTC. Translated: CASSAGQGRGYGYTF.

The rearrangement uses TRBV6-5 and TRBJ1-5; D not certain. The germline V gene encodes CDR1 MNHEY and CDR2 SVGAGI. The V gene lost 5 bases and the J gene lost 3 bases, with 11 bases spanning the gap. This CDR3 comprises 14 residues. CDR3 DNA sequence: TGTGCCAGCAGTCGGGGTGCCTTCAATCAGCCCCAGCATTTT. Translation: CASSRGAFNQPQHF.

The rearrangement links TRBV27 to TRBJ2-2; D is unclear. The length of the CDR3 is 14 residues. Per the germline V gene, CDR1 is MNHEY and CDR2 is SMNVEV (reference sequence). Trimming stripped 8 bases from V and 0 bases from J, with 10 bases between. The CDR3 here is CASAGQANTGELFF. CDR3 bases: TGTGCCAGCGCCGGCCAGGCGAACACCGGGGAGCTGTTTTTT.

The chain links TRBV27 to TRBJ2-1; tentatively, D is TRBD2 (6 bases). Germline loops: CDR1 MNHEY, CDR2 SMNVEV (reference sequence). This CDR3 comprises 10 residues. This CDR3 is CETRGNEQFF. The CDR3 bases are TGTGAGACTAGGGGTAATGAGCAGTTCTTC.

The chain couples TRBV5-5 to TRBJ2-2; 7 positions agree with TRBD1. After removal of 2 bases from V and 4 bases from J, the junction contained 5 bases not matched to a gene. The CDR3 is made up of 15 amino acids. In germline, CDR1 is SGHKS, CDR2 YYEKEE (reference sequence). The CDR3 loop is CASSFGTATTGELFF. CDR3 bases: TGTGCCAGCAGCTTCGGGACAGCCACCACCGGGGAGCTGTTTTTT.

This chain connects TRBV2 to TRBJ2-2; 9 bases line up with TRBD2. Germline lookup yields CDR1 SNHLY and CDR2 FYNNEI. With 6 bases clipped from V and 5 bases from J, the junction kept 7 bases outside the gene matches. This CDR3 is built from 15 residues. The CDR3 region is CASRKGAGGTGELFF. CDR3 nucleotide sequence: TGTGCCAGCAGGAAGGGAGCGGGAGGTACCGGGGAGCTGTTTTTT.

As concerns this clone: The sample contains more than one DNA sequence encoding this CDR3. The CDR3: CASSEGQGNEKLFF. As DNA, the CDR3 is TGTGCCAGCAGTGAAGGACAGGGAAATGAAAAACTGTTTTTT. V and J are TRBV6-1 and TRBJ1-4, with 7 bases matching TRBD1. Trimming removed 1 base from V and 5 bases from J; junction bases left unmatched: 1. CDR3 size: 14 residues. Germline-derived CDR1 and CDR2 are MNHNS and SASEGT.

The CDR3, as DNA: TGTGCCAGCAGTGACGGGAGGCGGGTCACAGATACGCAGTATTTT. Protein product: CASSDGRRVTDTQYF. The chain uses TRBV6-4 and TRBJ2-3; tentatively, D is TRBD2 (6 bases). The CDR3 runs 15 residues. V lost 2 bases, J lost 2 bases, and 11 bases lay in between. Per the germline V gene, CDR1 is MRHNA and CDR2 is SNTAGT.

The CDR3 region has the DNA TGCGCCAGCAGCTTGGTGGGAGGGCCGGTCACAGATACGCAGTATTTT. The encoded protein is CASSLVGGPVTDTQYF. The chain is built from TRBV5-1 and TRBJ2-3; 7 bases line up with TRBD2. The CDR3 has 16 residues. The junction had 6 bases not matched to a gene; V was cut back by 0 bases and J by 2 bases. Germline V gives CDR1 SGHRS, CDR2 YFSETQ.

The chain recombines TRBV7-9 with TRBJ1-4; no reliable D call. Germline V gene data show CDR1 as SEHNR and CDR2 as FQNEAQ (reference sequence). The V gene lost 5 bases and the J gene lost 2 bases, with 12 bases spanning the gap. This CDR3 has 15 amino acids. CDR3 residues: CASSPPGWTNEKLFF. For the CDR3, the DNA is TGTGCCAGCAGCCCCCCGGGGTGGACTAATGAAAAACTGTTTTTT.

Points on this clone: Other nucleotide sequences in the sample specify the same CDR3. In DNA, the CDR3 is TGTGCCAGCAGTTTTGACAGGGGCACCGGGGAGCTGTTTTTT. Amino acids: CASSFDRGTGELFF. The chain has TRBV27 and TRBJ2-2; 8 nucleotides agree with TRBD1. J gave up 4 bases and V 3 bases, and 1 base lay outside the gene matches. In germline, CDR1 is MNHEY, CDR2 SMNVEV (reference sequence). The CDR3 extends over 14 amino acids.

V usage is TRBV27 and J usage is TRBJ2-7; 7 positions agree with TRBD2. V lost 5 bases to trimming and J lost 3 bases; unmatched junction nucleotides: 7. There are 14 residues in the CDR3. Per germline, CDR1 MNHEY and CDR2 SMNVEV (reference sequence). The CDR3 sequence is CASSPRGEGYEQYF. CDR3 nucleotides: TGTGCCAGCAGTCCCCGGGGGGAGGGCTACGAGCAGTACTTC.

V and J are TRBV7-8 and TRBJ2-1; 9 bases are a match to TRBD2. Germline V lookup: CDR1 SGHVS, CDR2 FQNEAQ. CDR3 length: 16 residues. J lost 7 bases, V lost 5 bases, and 12 bases had no gene match. The CDR3 bases are TGTGCCAGCAGCCCTGGGACTAGCCTCTTCGTGAATGAGCAGTTCTTC. Encoded protein: CASSPGTSLFVNEQFF.

V and J are TRBV9 and TRBJ2-2; TRBD2 might be the D (6 bases). The V gene lost 0 bases and the J gene lost 7 bases, with 13 bases spanning the gap. Germline-derived CDR1 and CDR2 are SGDLS and YYNGEE. This CDR3 spans 15 amino acids. The CDR3 reads CASSVVGGAGGELFF. The CDR3 region has the DNA TGTGCCAGCAGCGTAGTTGGGGGAGCGGGCGGGGAGCTGTTTTTT.

This rearrangement joins TRBV6-2 or TRBV6-3 to TRBJ1-1, with 7 bases lining up with TRBD1. Germline CDR1 is MNHEY and CDR2 is SVGEGT. The CDR3 runs to 14 residues. The V gene end was trimmed by 5 bases and the J gene end by 5 bases; junction bases not matched to a gene: 8. The CDR3 DNA reads TGTGCCAGCAGTAAACGGACAGGACGTACTGAAGCTTTCTTT. Translated, it gives CASSKRTGRTEAFF.

V usage is TRBV6-5 and J usage is TRBJ2-7; 8 bases are shared with TRBD1. The length of the CDR3 is 16 residues. Germline CDR1 is MNHEY and CDR2 is SVGAGI. J gave up 6 bases and V 0 bases, and 10 bases lay outside the gene matches. The DNA of the CDR3 is TGTGCCAGCAGTTACTCTACCGGGACAGGATGGGGCGAGCAGTACTTC. Protein product: CASSYSTGTGWGEQYF.